The 15 T cell receptor beta chains presented below share a single source sample, sequenced in a study of cytomegalovirus exposure and HLA in healthy donors. This PCR relied on a set of 60 Vbeta primers and 13 Jbeta primers. This table comes from immunoSEQ multiplex PCR, and its TCRdb copy is limited to in-frame clones, with some not included. This sample yields about 110,000 clones, of which more than 65% are seen a single time; approximately 2% belongs to the top ten. The sample taken for sequencing was PBMCs. The receptors shown here come from a man aged 25-40 years in good health and CMV-seronegative.

This clone has more than one count but fewer than ten. The chain combines TRBV5-1 with TRBJ2-7; 10 positions match TRBD1. The V segment lost 0 bases and the J segment 5 bases; nucleotides outside the gene matches: 5. Germline-derived CDR1 and CDR2 are SGHRS and YFSETQ. The CDR3 runs to 15 residues. DNA of the CDR3: TGCGCCAGCAGCTTGGGACAGGGGGCGCTCCACGAGCAGTACTTC. Translation: CASSLGQGALHEQYF.

The CDR3 region has the DNA TGCGCCAGCAGCCCCCTAGCGGGGGGGCCGTCCTACAATGAGCAGTTCTTC. As protein: CASSPLAGGPSYNEQFF. The chain has TRBV5-1 and TRBJ2-1; 12 bases line up with TRBD2. CDR1 SGHRS and CDR2 YFSETQ come from the germline V gene. Trimming took 4 bases from V and 1 from J; bases not matched to a gene: 6. This CDR3 has 17 amino acids.

This chain links TRBV6-1 with TRBJ2-7; TRBD1 might be the D (6 bases). Deletions cut 2 bases from V and 5 bases from J, with 13 bases between. The CDR3 sequence is 14 residues long. The germline V gene has CDR1 MNHNS and CDR2 SASEGT. CDR3 in DNA: TGTGCCAGCAGTGAATATGGGGGCACGAACGAGCAGTACTTC. Protein sequence: CASSEYGGTNEQYF.

The CDR3 reads CAWSRDSGEKLFF. The CDR3 nucleotides read TGTGCCTGGAGCCGGGACAGTGGGGAAAAACTGTTTTTT. This chain connects TRBV30 to TRBJ1-4, with 7 nucleotides matching TRBD1. V lost 3 bases, J lost 8 bases, and 6 bases stayed unmatched. Per the germline V gene, CDR1 is GTSNPN and CDR2 is SVGIG (reference sequence). The length of the CDR3 is 13 residues.

This clone occurred a few times. The chain links TRBV28 to TRBJ2-1; D is unclear. Per germline, CDR1 MDHEN and CDR2 SYDVKM. This CDR3 is built from 13 residues. V was cut by 7 bases and J by 10 bases, with 17 bases left in between. In DNA form, the CDR3 reads TGTGCCAGCACCACAAGCGTCAGAAGCGAGCAGTTCTTC. This codes for CASTTSVRSEQFF.

The chain couples TRBV9 to TRBJ2-3, with D possibly TRBD2 on 6 matching bases. The CDR3 has 13 residues. The germline V gene has CDR1 SGDLS and CDR2 YYNGEE. V gave up 5 bases and J gave up 2 bases, with 9 bases separating them. The CDR3 DNA follows: TGTGCCAGCAGTCAGGGACTCACAGATACGCAGTATTTT. This gives the protein CASSQGLTDTQYF.

This chain joins TRBV7-9 and TRBJ1-3; TRBD1 is a possible D gene (5 bases). This CDR3 region has 14 residues. Germline values: CDR1 SEHNR, CDR2 FQNEAQ (reference sequence). Trimming took off 7 bases at V and 0 bases at J, with 10 bases between the two ends. The CDR3 DNA reads TGTGCCAGCACCCCCCAGGGCTCTGGAAACACCATATATTTT. Protein product: CASTPQGSGNTIYF. The full variable domain, rest sourced from reference TRBV7-9 and TRBJ1-3, is DTGVSQNPRHKITKRGQNVTFRCDPISEHNRLYWYRQTLGQGPEFLTYFQNEAQLEKSRLLSDRFSAERPKGSFSTLEIQRTEQGDSAMYLCASTPQGSGNTIYFGEGSWLTVV.

The chain links TRBV6-5 to TRBJ2-1; D not resolved. Germline CDR1 is MNHEY and CDR2 is SVGAGI. V lost 8 bases and J lost 4, with 3 bases in between. The CDR3 runs 10 residues. The CDR3 protein is CASLYNEQFF. As DNA, the CDR3 is TGTGCCAGCCTATACAATGAGCAGTTCTTC.

V and J are TRBV29-1 and TRBJ1-2, with a tentative D call TRBD1 (6 bases). This CDR3 has 12 amino acids. V was pared by 8 bases and J by 8 bases, with 18 bases between. Germline lookup yields CDR1 SQVTM and CDR2 ANQGSEA. The CDR3 nucleotides read TGCAGCCTACAGGGAGGGGGAGGCGGCTACACCTTC. Translated: CSLQGGGGGYTF.

J is TRBJ2-3 and V is TRBV2; TRBD1 agrees at 9 bases. With V trimmed by 5 bases and J by 4 bases, 7 bases remained unmatched. The length of the CDR3 is 15 residues. Germline V gene sequence: CDR1 SNHLY, CDR2 FYNNEI. The CDR3: CASSRQGGVADTQYF. The CDR3 DNA follows: TGTGCCAGCAGTAGACAGGGGGGCGTGGCAGATACGCAGTATTTT.

The rearrangement links TRBV28 to TRBJ2-3; 16 positions match TRBD2. Unmatched junction bases numbered 13, after V lost 5 bases and J lost 2 bases. Germline CDR1 MDHEN, CDR2 SYDVKM. The CDR3 is 20 residues long. CDR3 in amino acids: CASSPTPGLAGGRTTDTQYF. For the CDR3, the DNA is TGTGCCAGCAGTCCAACTCCGGGACTAGCGGGAGGGCGCACCACAGATACGCAGTATTTT.

The gene calls are TRBV10-1 and TRBJ2-7; weak D call: TRBD2 (5 bases). Germline lookup yields CDR1 WNHNN and CDR2 SYGVQD (reference sequence). The V end was cut by 4 bases, the J end by 5 bases, with 9 bases between. This CDR3 comprises 12 residues. This chain's CDR3 is CASSASSHEQYF. The DNA of the CDR3 is TGCGCCAGCAGTGCATCTAGCCACGAGCAGTACTTC.

The CDR3 nucleotides are TGTGCCAGCAGCTTAGTCGGAGCAGGGGGCTATGGCTACACCTTC. It specifies CASSLVGAGGYGYTF. The rearrangement uses TRBV11-2 and TRBJ1-2, with 7 bases lining up with TRBD1. This CDR3 spans 15 amino acids. CDR1 SGHAT and CDR2 FQNNGV come from the germline V gene. The junction had 6 bases not matched to a gene; V was cut back by 1 base and J by 4 bases. The full variable domain, in which reference TRBV11-2 and TRBJ1-2 provide the parts outside the CDR3, is EAGVAQSPRYKIIEKRQSVAFWCNPISGHATLYWYQQILGQGPKLLIQFQNNGVVDDSQLPKDRFSAERLKGVDSTLKIQPAKLEDSAVYLCASSLVGAGGYGYTFGSGTRLTVV.

The J gene is TRBJ2-3, the V gene TRBV28; D possibly corresponds to TRBD2 (5 bases). Between the trimmed V and J ends, which lost 3 bases and 0 bases, there was a span of 7 bases. Germline CDR1 MDHEN, CDR2 SYDVKM. This CDR3 spans 14 amino acids. The CDR3 DNA is TGTGCCAGCAGTTTGGGCGGGAGCACAGATACGCAGTATTTT. Translation gives CASSLGGSTDTQYF.

The chain carries TRBV29-1 and TRBJ2-3; no clear D. This CDR3 is built from 12 residues. V was clipped by 0 bases and J by 2 bases, with 3 bases between them. From germline, CDR1 is SQVTM and CDR2 ANQGSEA. The CDR3 here is CSVEDHTDTQYF. CDR3 nucleotides: TGCAGCGTTGAAGACCACACAGATACGCAGTATTTT.